This TCR beta chain was sequenced in a study of blood T cell repertoires in COVID-19. The table came from immunoSEQ multiplex PCR; TCRdb's copy has only in-frame clones and leaves some out. The sample contains fewer than 200,000 clones, around nine tenths of which appear only once. The specimen was peripheral blood. This TCR derives from a woman aged 18 to 35 who had recovered from COVID-19.

The CDR3 here is CASSSQGGPYEQYF. In nucleotides, the CDR3 is TGTGCCAGTAGTTCGCAGGGGGGACCCTACGAGCAGTACTTC. The chain joins TRBV19 to TRBJ2-7; tentative D call: TRBD1 (7 bases). V was trimmed by 5 bases and J by 2 bases, leaving 13 bases between them. CDR1 LNHDA and CDR2 SQIVND come from the germline V gene (reference sequence). The CDR3 contains 14 residues. The full variable domain, in which reference TRBV19 and TRBJ2-7 provide the parts outside the CDR3, is DGGITQSPKYLFRKEGQNVTLSCEQNLNHDAMYWYRQDPGQGLRLIYYSQIVNDFQKGDIAEGYSVSREKKESFPLTVTSAQKNPTAFYLCASSSQGGPYEQYFGPGTRLTVT.